A selection of T cell receptor beta chains follows, all from one sample in a study of somatic mutations in cytotoxic T cells in rheumatoid arthritis. Profiling relied on immunoSEQ multiplex PCR, and the TCRdb table lists in-frame clones only, not all of them. Of about 11,000 clones listed, around 70% are singletons. The sample comprised CD8+ T cells sorted from blood. The origin of the receptors is a man between 65 and 80 years old in good health. Both conserved end residues are part of each CDR3. The order of the fields is D gene, J gene, clone size, V gene, CDR3 protein, CDR3 DNA. D genes are given only for firm matches. Where a row states a size, it is once, few, many or the class of an expanded clone; other rows omit it.

D gene: TRBD2; J gene: TRBJ2-1; clone size: NA; V gene: TRBV11-3; CDR3 protein: CASSPTSGLTYNEQFF; CDR3 DNA: TGTGCCAGCAGTCCGACTAGCGGATTAACCTACAATGAGCAGTTCTTC
D gene: TRBD1; J gene: TRBJ1-4; clone size: NA; V gene: TRBV7-9; CDR3 protein: CASSLEGATGGNEKLFF; CDR3 DNA: TGTGCCAGCAGCTTAGAGGGGGCGACAGGGGGTAATGAAAAACTGTTTTTT
D gene: TRBD1; J gene: TRBJ1-1; clone size: NA; V gene: TRBV7-2; CDR3 protein: CASSPWDRDTEAFF; CDR3 DNA: TGTGCCAGCAGCCCCTGGGACAGGGACACTGAAGCTTTCTTT
D gene: NA; J gene: TRBJ1-1; clone size: NA; V gene: TRBV4-1; CDR3 protein: CASSQVAGSTEAFF; CDR3 DNA: TGCGCCAGCAGCCAAGTGGCGGGCAGCACTGAAGCTTTCTTT
D gene: TRBD1; J gene: TRBJ1-2; clone size: NA; V gene: TRBV4-2; CDR3 protein: CASSQEGPTGNGYTF; CDR3 DNA: TGTGCCAGCAGCCAAGAAGGGCCGACAGGGAATGGCTACACCTTC
D gene: NA; J gene: TRBJ2-1; clone size: NA; V gene: TRBV9; CDR3 protein: CASSVGGAGEQFF; CDR3 DNA: TGTGCCAGCAGCGTAGGGGGGGCGGGTGAGCAGTTCTTC
D gene: NA; J gene: TRBJ2-7; clone size: NA; V gene: TRBV4-3; CDR3 protein: CASSQGGFYEQYF; CDR3 DNA: TGCGCCAGCAGCCAAGGAGGGTTCTACGAGCAGTACTTC
D gene: NA; J gene: TRBJ2-7; clone size: NA; V gene: TRBV5-6; CDR3 protein: CASSLGTADEQYF; CDR3 DNA: TGTGCCAGCAGCTTGGGGACAGCTGACGAGCAGTACTTC
D gene: NA; J gene: TRBJ2-7; clone size: NA; V gene: TRBV14; CDR3 protein: CASSHEGVSYEQYF; CDR3 DNA: TGTGCCAGCAGCCATGAAGGGGTATCCTACGAGCAGTACTTC
D gene: NA; J gene: TRBJ2-7; clone size: NA; V gene: TRBV30; CDR3 protein: CAWRKASASYEQYF; CDR3 DNA: TGTGCCTGGAGAAAAGCTAGCGCCTCCTACGAGCAGTACTTC
D gene: TRBD1; J gene: TRBJ2-7; clone size: NA; V gene: TRBV7-6; CDR3 protein: CASSWDRGPYEQYF; CDR3 DNA: TGTGCCAGCAGCTGGGACAGGGGGCCCTACGAGCAGTACTTC
D gene: NA; J gene: TRBJ2-1; clone size: NA; V gene: TRBV28; CDR3 protein: CASSFQSSYNEQFF; CDR3 DNA: TGTGCCAGCAGTTTTCAGAGCTCCTACAATGAGCAGTTCTTC
D gene: NA; J gene: TRBJ1-1; clone size: NA; V gene: TRBV5-6; CDR3 protein: CASSSMTYSASNTEAFF; CDR3 DNA: TGTGCCAGCAGCTCAATGACATACTCAGCCTCGAACACTGAAGCTTTCTTT
D gene: TRBD1; J gene: TRBJ1-1; clone size: NA; V gene: TRBV11-3; CDR3 protein: CASSSHRDSSTQNTEAFF; CDR3 DNA: TGTGCCAGCAGCTCACACCGGGACAGCAGTACTCAGAACACTGAAGCTTTCTTT
D gene: NA; J gene: TRBJ1-2; clone size: few; V gene: TRBV4-1; CDR3 protein: CASSQDRNYGYTF; CDR3 DNA: TGCGCCAGCAGCCAAGATCGCAACTATGGCTACACCTTC
D gene: TRBD2; J gene: TRBJ2-5; clone size: NA; V gene: TRBV29-1; CDR3 protein: CSVCWLAGVETQYF; CDR3 DNA: TGCAGCGTGTGTTGGCTAGCGGGAGTCGAGACCCAGTACTTC
D gene: TRBD2; J gene: TRBJ2-7; clone size: NA; V gene: TRBV6-6; CDR3 protein: CASSTRTSGLYEQYF; CDR3 DNA: TGTGCCAGCAGTACCCGGACTAGCGGGCTGTACGAGCAGTACTTC
D gene: NA; J gene: TRBJ1-1; clone size: once; V gene: TRBV10-1; CDR3 protein: CASSFRGPTEAFF; CDR3 DNA: TGCGCCAGCAGCTTCAGGGGACCCACTGAAGCTTTCTTT
D gene: TRBD1; J gene: TRBJ2-7; clone size: NA; V gene: TRBV27; CDR3 protein: CASSPRDRGYEQYF; CDR3 DNA: TGTGCCAGCAGTCCCCGGGACAGGGGTTACGAGCAGTACTTC
D gene: NA; J gene: TRBJ1-5; clone size: few; V gene: TRBV19; CDR3 protein: CATNLGLNQPQHF; CDR3 DNA: TGTGCCACTAACCTAGGGCTCAATCAGCCCCAGCATTTT
D gene: NA; J gene: TRBJ1-2; clone size: NA; V gene: TRBV7-9; CDR3 protein: CASSLSYGYTF; CDR3 DNA: TGTGCCAGCAGCTTAAGCTATGGCTACACCTTC
D gene: NA; J gene: TRBJ2-2; clone size: NA; V gene: TRBV5-3; CDR3 protein: CARSLDSFPNTGELFF; CDR3 DNA: TGTGCCAGAAGCTTGGACTCCTTTCCGAACACCGGGGAGCTGTTTTTT
D gene: NA; J gene: TRBJ2-7; clone size: NA; V gene: TRBV11-2; CDR3 protein: CASIGPAAYEQYF; CDR3 DNA: TGTGCCAGCATCGGACCCGCCGCGTACGAGCAGTACTTC
D gene: TRBD2; J gene: TRBJ2-3; clone size: NA; V gene: TRBV7-3; CDR3 protein: CASSSTSGGAGTDTQYF; CDR3 DNA: TGTGCCAGCAGCTCTACTAGCGGGGGGGCCGGCACAGATACGCAGTATTTT
D gene: TRBD2; J gene: TRBJ2-2; clone size: NA; V gene: TRBV29-1; CDR3 protein: CGLGSPNTGELFF; CDR3 DNA: TGCGGACTAGGGTCCCCGAACACCGGGGAGCTGTTTTTT
D gene: NA; J gene: TRBJ1-5; clone size: NA; V gene: TRBV6-1; CDR3 protein: CASEVGSNQPQHF; CDR3 DNA: TGTGCCAGCGAGGTAGGGAGCAATCAGCCCCAGCATTTT
D gene: TRBD2; J gene: TRBJ2-7; clone size: NA; V gene: TRBV11-2; CDR3 protein: CASSSTSGSHEQYF; CDR3 DNA: TGTGCCAGCAGCTCGACTAGCGGGAGCCACGAGCAGTACTTC
D gene: NA; J gene: TRBJ2-1; clone size: NA; V gene: TRBV28; CDR3 protein: CASTSLWAGTRVDEQFF; CDR3 DNA: TGTGCCAGCACAAGCCTTTGGGCGGGGACCCGGGTAGATGAGCAGTTCTTC
D gene: NA; J gene: TRBJ2-2; clone size: NA; V gene: TRBV6-4; CDR3 protein: CASSSGDTGELFF; CDR3 DNA: TGTGCCAGCAGTAGCGGAGACACCGGGGAGCTGTTTTTT
D gene: TRBD2; J gene: TRBJ2-3; clone size: NA; V gene: TRBV7-3; CDR3 protein: CASSSVGGRDTQYF; CDR3 DNA: TGTGCCAGCAGCTCCGTGGGGGGGAGAGATACGCAGTATTTT
D gene: NA; J gene: TRBJ1-3; clone size: medium-sized; V gene: TRBV19; CDR3 protein: CASRVLHSVGNTIYF; CDR3 DNA: TGTGCCAGTAGGGTTTTGCACTCAGTGGGAAACACCATATATTTT
D gene: NA; J gene: TRBJ1-1; clone size: NA; V gene: TRBV6-1; CDR3 protein: CASSEALWDSNTEAFF; CDR3 DNA: TGTGCCAGCAGTGAAGCGTTATGGGACTCGAACACTGAAGCTTTCTTT
D gene: TRBD1; J gene: TRBJ2-2; clone size: NA; V gene: TRBV5-6; CDR3 protein: CASNYGYDRDTGELFF; CDR3 DNA: TGTGCCAGCAACTACGGTTATGACAGGGACACCGGGGAGCTGTTTTTT
D gene: NA; J gene: TRBJ2-5; clone size: NA; V gene: TRBV11-2; CDR3 protein: CASSLGSGGETQYF; CDR3 DNA: TGTGCCAGCAGCTTAGGTTCAGGAGGAGAGACCCAGTACTTC
D gene: NA; J gene: TRBJ2-5; clone size: once; V gene: TRBV7-9; CDR3 protein: CASSLLERPQETQYF; CDR3 DNA: TGTGCCAGCAGCTTACTAGAGCGGCCCCAAGAGACCCAGTACTTC
D gene: NA; J gene: TRBJ1-1; clone size: NA; V gene: TRBV30; CDR3 protein: CAWSVLGTSEAFF; CDR3 DNA: TGTGCCTGGAGTGTACTAGGGACAAGTGAAGCTTTCTTT
D gene: NA; J gene: TRBJ1-1; clone size: few; V gene: TRBV2; CDR3 protein: CASSDWGGAGTEAFF; CDR3 DNA: TGTGCCAGCAGTGACTGGGGAGGGGCAGGTACTGAAGCTTTCTTT
D gene: TRBD2; J gene: TRBJ2-7; clone size: NA; V gene: TRBV5-1; CDR3 protein: CASTLAGENEQYF; CDR3 DNA: TGCGCCAGCACTCTAGCGGGAGAGAACGAGCAGTACTTC
D gene: NA; J gene: TRBJ2-1; clone size: NA; V gene: TRBV7-9; CDR3 protein: CASSPSVAEQFF; CDR3 DNA: TGTGCCAGCAGCCCCAGTGTAGCGGAGCAGTTCTTC
D gene: NA; J gene: TRBJ2-7; clone size: few; V gene: TRBV13; CDR3 protein: CASSFESSYEQYF; CDR3 DNA: TGTGCCAGCAGCTTTGAATCCTCCTACGAGCAGTACTTC